The 14 T cell receptor beta chains below were found in one sample sequenced in a study of cytomegalovirus exposure and HLA in healthy donors. The PCR employed 60 Vbeta primers together with 13 Jbeta primers. The data were produced by immunoSEQ multiplex PCR, yet TCRdb's version contains in-frame clones alone and is incomplete. This repertoire comprises roughly 80,000 clones; its ten largest clones make up around 5%. Sequences were obtained from PBMCs. These receptors all stem from a girl between 5 and 17 years old in good health and CMV-seropositive.

The rearrangement joins TRBV5-4 to TRBJ2-7; D not resolved. The CDR3 contains 14 residues. V was cut by 2 bases and J by 6 bases, with 15 bases left in between. Germline-derived CDR1 and CDR2 are SGHNT and YYREEE (reference sequence). The CDR3 nucleotides are TGTGCCAGCAGCTTTGGGCCTGGTTCGTTCGAGCAGTACGTC. Translation gives CASSFGPGSFEQYV.

The CDR3 sequence is CSVDLDRDTGELFF. In nucleotides, the CDR3 is TGCAGCGTTGATTTGGACAGGGACACCGGGGAGCTGTTTTTT. The gene calls are TRBV29-1 and TRBJ2-2, with 8 bases identical to TRBD1. The CDR3 totals 14 residues. Germline V gene sequence: CDR1 SQVTM, CDR2 ANQGSEA. V dropped 3 bases and J dropped 3; count of bases not matched to a gene: 3.

As concerns this clone: A read error may produce the germline difference seen at one junction end. J is TRBJ2-7 and V is TRBV5-1; 7 positions match TRBD2. The CDR3 has 11 amino acids. Per the germline V gene, CDR1 is SGHRS and CDR2 is YFSETQ. CDR3 sequence: CRSGKGTEQYF. The CDR3 DNA reads TGTAGAAGCGGGAAGGGGACCGAGCAGTACTTC.

The chain is built from TRBV6-6 and TRBJ1-1; 7 bases fit TRBD1. Germline CDR1 reads MNHNY; CDR2 reads SVGAGI (reference sequence). CDR3 length: 13 amino acids. Germline trimming cut 2 bases from V and 7 bases from J; bases unmatched to any gene: 4. CDR3: CASSYLGQIEAFF. CDR3 DNA sequence: TGTGCCAGCAGTTACCTGGGACAGATTGAAGCTTTCTTT.

In DNA form, the CDR3 reads TGTGCCAGCAGTTTACAGGGGAATGAGCAGTTCTTC. It codes for CASSLQGNEQFF. The chain combines TRBV6-4 with TRBJ2-1; TRBD1 agrees at 7 bases. Germline CDR1 MRHNA, CDR2 SNTAGT. The CDR3 extends over 12 amino acids. J gave up 7 bases and V 5 bases, and 2 bases lay outside the gene matches.

The genes are TRBV4-3 and TRBJ2-7, with 7 bases that match TRBD2. Trimming at V came to 0 bases and at J to 2 bases, leaving 4 bases not matched to a gene. There are 15 residues in the CDR3. Germline loops: CDR1 LGHNA, CDR2 YSLEER. This chain's CDR3 is CASSQDRGGAYEQYF. CDR3 coding DNA: TGCGCCAGCAGCCAAGATCGGGGAGGGGCCTACGAGCAGTACTTC.

About this clone: Different DNA sequences within this sample yield the same CDR3. The chain couples TRBV29-1 to TRBJ2-5; D remains unclear. CDR1 and CDR2 (germline): SQVTM, ANQGSEA. The CDR3 contains 16 residues. The ends were cut back, 2 bases at V and 2 bases at J, with 18 bases in the middle. CDR3 nucleotides: TGCAGCGTTGAATTCCCTGCAGGCCTTGAACAAGAGACCCAGTACTTC. Its translation: CSVEFPAGLEQETQYF.

The chain links TRBV9 to TRBJ2-4, with a weak D call TRBD1 (5 bases). Trimming removed 2 bases from V and 5 bases from J, with 11 bases in between. CDR1 is SGDLS, CDR2 YYNGEE, per germline. The CDR3 loop spans 14 amino acids. The CDR3 nucleotides read TGTGCCAGCAGCGTTCAGGGAAACGAAAACATTCAGTACTTC. Its protein is CASSVQGNENIQYF.

The V gene is TRBV27, the J gene TRBJ1-2; TRBD1 agrees at 9 bases. CDR1 MNHEY and CDR2 SMNVEV come from the germline V gene (reference sequence). This CDR3 is 18 amino acids long. V lost 6 bases to trimming and J lost 4 bases; unmatched junction nucleotides: 18. The CDR3 coding sequence is TGTGCCAGCAGGCACCGCGGGACAGGGATTCTCCCTATCTATGGCTACACCTTC. Its protein is CASRHRGTGILPIYGYTF.

The chain uses TRBV4-1 and TRBJ1-2, with D unclear. V was pared by 1 base and J by 8 bases, with 14 bases between. Germline-derived CDR1 and CDR2 are MGHRA and YSYEKL. This CDR3 has 14 residues. DNA for the CDR3: TGCGCCAGCAGCCAAGCATTTGGGCCTGAGGGCTACACCTTC. It translates to CASSQAFGPEGYTF.

The V call is TRBV4-1, the J call TRBJ2-7, with D unresolved. The germline gives CDR1 MGHRA, CDR2 YSYEKL. The CDR3 extends over 15 amino acids. Trimming cost V 8 bases and J 3 bases, with 20 bases left between them. CDR3 DNA: TGCGCCAGCGGAAAAGAGGAAGCCGTCGTCTACGAGCAGTACTTC. Translated: CASGKEEAVVYEQYF.

The chain recombines TRBV7-3 with TRBJ2-2, with 11 bases fitting TRBD2. Germline assignment: CDR1 SGHTA and CDR2 FQGTGA. J lost 4 bases, V lost 5 bases, and 9 bases had no gene match. The length of the CDR3 is 17 residues. The CDR3 is CASSPGGLAGTTGELFF. CDR3 nucleotides: TGTGCCAGCAGCCCCGGAGGACTAGCGGGTACCACCGGGGAGCTGTTTTTT.

This rearrangement joins TRBV5-6 to TRBJ1-2; TRBD1 matches 9 bases. The CDR3 runs to 15 residues. CDR1 is SGHDT, CDR2 YYEEEE, per germline. J lost 4 bases, V lost 0 bases, and 4 bases had no gene match. DNA for the CDR3: TGTGCCAGCAGCTTGGGGCTACAGGGGGCCTATGGCTACACCTTC. Residues: CASSLGLQGAYGYTF.

V gene TRBV5-4 combines with J gene TRBJ2-5; 9 nucleotides line up with TRBD1. The V segment lost 5 bases and the J segment 5 bases; nucleotides outside the gene matches: 7. Germline-derived CDR1 and CDR2 are SGHNT and YYREEE (reference sequence). The CDR3 runs 14 residues. The CDR3 loop reads CASSPQGAGETQYF. DNA for the CDR3: TGTGCCAGCAGTCCACAGGGGGCGGGGGAGACCCAGTACTTC.